This T cell receptor (beta chain) was sequenced in a study of regulatory T cells in long-lasting Graves disease. Time point: newly diagnosed GD, antithyroid drugs for less than 3 months. Preparation of the TCR library used RNA extracted from PBMCs. To make TCR beta libraries, researchers used iRepertoire HTBI primers and Arm-PCR of CDR3 regions. TCRdb itself ran the multiplex PCR reads through MiXCR, one entry per CDR3 protein. The table lists about 610,000 distinct CDR3 sequences, about 16% of them singletons, with around 12% in the top ten. Study outcomes and limitations: Persistent disease exhibited a predilection for TRBV28, TRBJ1-2 and TRBJ2-5.

The CDR3 is 15 amino acids. V shed 2 bases and J shed 0 bases, with 7 bases lying between them. Germline V lookup: CDR1 MNHNS, CDR2 SASEGT. Concerning this clonotype itself: The antigen remains undetermined.

These data were likewise used in another study, on T cells in Graves' hyperthyroidism and ophthalmopathy. As reported in that work: First-round RT-PCR targeting the TCR CDR3 was performed with the HTBI primer set. Ophthalmopathy was distinguished from stable hyperthyroidism by 13 V-J signatures. The model made its ophthalmopathy prediction, and onset followed a median roughly six months later.

Sequencing used peripheral blood mononuclear cells (PBMCs), obtained at new diagnosis, from a patient treated with antithyroid drugs. The chain combines TRBV6-1 with TRBJ2-2; D gene ambiguous. This TCR was recovered from a man aged 18 to 35 with Graves disease. CDR3 region: CASSEYVTNTGELFF. Here the CDR3 DNA reads TGTGCCAGCAGTGAATACGTAACGAACACCGGGGAGCTGTTTTTT.